The rows below give T cell receptor beta chains drawn from one sample of a study of blood T cell repertoires in COVID-19. Assay used: immunoSEQ multiplex PCR; TCRdb lists only in-frame clones, some missing. The data show about 220,000 clones, under 90% seen once. The sequenced sample consisted of PBMCs or T cells enriched from blood (not recorded which). All receptors come from a woman aged 55 to 70 who had recovered from COVID-19. Both conserved end residues are part of each CDR3. The D gene is left open where the match is weak. Expanded clones get a size class; other rows say once, few or many, or leave the size out.

V gene	clone size	J gene	D gene	CDR3 DNA	CDR3 protein
TRBV29-1	.	TRBJ2-3	.	TGCAGCGTTCTTACAGGGTGGGGTTCCACAGATACGCAGTATTTT	CSVLTGWGSTDTQYF
TRBV2	.	TRBJ1-3	.	TGTGCCAGCAGGTTGATAGTCTCTGGAAACACCATATATTTT	CASRLIVSGNTIYF
TRBV25-1	.	TRBJ1-5	.	TGTGCCAGCAGTGAGTCTTCGGGGGTGGATCAGCCCCAGCATTTT	CASSESSGVDQPQHF
TRBV18	.	TRBJ1-2	.	TGTGCCAGCTCACCTTCGGGGGGACGCAACTATGGCTACACCTTC	CASSPSGGRNYGYTF
TRBV6-2/TRBV6-3	.	TRBJ2-1	.	TGTGCCAGCAGTTACACTGTCAACTACAATGAGCAGTTCTTC	CASSYTVNYNEQFF
TRBV10-3	few	TRBJ1-2	.	TGTGCCATCAGCCCCCCCGACTATGGCTACACCTTC	CAISPPDYGYTF
TRBV7-2	.	TRBJ2-1	.	TGTGCCAGCAGCCGTAGGACAGGCGGGGACAATGAGCAGTTCTTC	CASSRRTGGDNEQFF
TRBV6-5	.	TRBJ2-7	TRBD2	TGTGCCAGCAGTTACGGGGGCGGGAGGGCCTACGAGCAGTACTTC	CASSYGGGRAYEQYF
TRBV7-9	.	TRBJ2-3	TRBD2	TGTGCCAGCAGCTTTTCCTTAGCGGGAGGAGCAGATACGCAGTATTTT	CASSFSLAGGADTQYF
TRBV2	.	TRBJ2-2	TRBD2	TGTGCCTGTTCGGGACTAGCGGGATTCACCGGGGAGCTGTTTTTT	CACSGLAGFTGELFF
TRBV24-1	.	TRBJ1-4	.	TGTGCCACCAGTGATTTGGGACCTGACAGTGAAAAACTGTTTTTT	CATSDLGPDSEKLFF
TRBV12-5	.	TRBJ2-7	.	TGTGCTAGTGGTTTGGATGTAGCCTACGAGCAGTACTTC	CASGLDVAYEQYF
TRBV4-1	.	TRBJ1-6	.	TGCGCCAGCAGCCAAGAAAAGCCGAACAGGGTGGTTGGTAATTCACCCCTCCACTTT	CASSQEKPNRVVGNSPLHF
TRBV19	.	TRBJ1-2	.	TGTGCCAGTAGTATCTACGGCAGCGTGAACTATGGCTACACCTTC	CASSIYGSVNYGYTF
TRBV5-4	.	TRBJ2-7	TRBD2	TGTGCCAGCAGCCCGGGGAGCGGGGGGCCCTCCTACGAGCAGTACTTC	CASSPGSGGPSYEQYF
TRBV5-1	.	TRBJ1-2	.	TGCGCCAGCAGCTTACGACAGGCTTGGGAGCAGGGCTACACCTTC	CASSLRQAWEQGYTF
TRBV29-1	.	TRBJ2-1	TRBD2	TGCAGCGTTGATTATTCGGGGGGGACCCGGGAGCAGTTCTTC	CSVDYSGGTREQFF
TRBV3-1/TRBV3-2	.	TRBJ2-5	TRBD2	TGTGCCAGCGGTAATAGCGGGAATTTCGAGACCCAGTACTTC	CASGNSGNFETQYF
TRBV29-1	once	TRBJ2-1	TRBD1	TGCAGCGTTGAAAGAGACAGGGACTACAATGAGCAGTTCTTC	CSVERDRDYNEQFF
TRBV6-5	few	TRBJ2-7	.	TGTGCCAGCAGTTACTCGTCAGGGCAGGTAACCTACGAGCAGTACTTC	CASSYSSGQVTYEQYF
TRBV27	once	TRBJ1-2	.	TGTGCCAGCAGTTTATCGGGGGTGGGGGGGCGTAGTGGCTATGGCTACACCTTC	CASSLSGVGGRSGYGYTF
TRBV7-9	.	TRBJ1-5	TRBD1	TGTGCCAGCAGTTCGTCCGGGACAGATAATCAGCCCCAGCATTTT	CASSSSGTDNQPQHF
TRBV5-1	.	TRBJ2-2	TRBD1	TGCGCCAGCAGCCCGCCGGACAGGGTGAACACCGGGGAGCTGTTTTTT	CASSPPDRVNTGELFF
TRBV4-3	.	TRBJ1-3	.	TGCGCCAGCAGCCCTCAAGGGGTCTCTGGAAACACCATATATTTT	CASSPQGVSGNTIYF
TRBV4-1	few	TRBJ2-5	TRBD2	TGCGCCAGCAGCAGGGGACTAGCGGGAGTCGGGACCCAGTACTTC	CASSRGLAGVGTQYF
TRBV7-3	.	TRBJ2-7	.	TGTGCCAGCAGCTTAGGTCCGGGGTCCGCATTGTCCTACGAGCAGTACTTC	CASSLGPGSALSYEQYF
TRBV7-3	.	TRBJ2-3	TRBD2	TGTGCCAGCAGCTTAAATGGAGCGGGGGGGAGCACAGATACGCAGTATTTT	CASSLNGAGGSTDTQYF
TRBV20-1	few	TRBJ2-7	.	TGCAGTGCACGAGACAGCTACGAGCAGTACTTC	CSARDSYEQYF
TRBV4-3	.	TRBJ1-2	TRBD1	TGCGCCAGCAGCCTAGACAGGGGGGACGGGGGCTACACCTTC	CASSLDRGDGGYTF
TRBV11-3	.	TRBJ2-2	.	TGTGCCAGCAGCCCCCGAAGGCTAGCAGAGAACACCGGGGAGCTGTTTTTT	CASSPRRLAENTGELFF
TRBV14	few	TRBJ1-3	.	TGTGCCAGCAGCCCATCTGGAAACACCATATATTTT	CASSPSGNTIYF
TRBV3-1/TRBV3-2	.	TRBJ2-3	TRBD2	TGTGCCAGCAGCGACGGACTAGCGGGGGGAAATACGCAGTATTTT	CASSDGLAGGNTQYF
TRBV4-3	.	TRBJ1-2	.	TGCGCCAGCAGCCCAAGTATAAATCGCGATGGCTACACCTTC	CASSPSINRDGYTF
TRBV25-1	.	TRBJ2-7	TRBD1	TGTGCCACCAGGGCCAGGGACAGGGGTGTTTGGCAGTACTTC	CATRARDRGVWQYF
TRBV2	.	TRBJ1-6	.	TGTGCCAGCCGGGATAACGTGGATTCACCCCTCCACTTT	CASRDNVDSPLHF
TRBV15	.	TRBJ1-2	.	TGTGCCACCAGCGTCGGCCGGGGGGACAACTATGGCTACACCTTC	CATSVGRGDNYGYTF
TRBV3-1/TRBV3-2	.	TRBJ2-7	TRBD2	TGTGCCAGCAGCCACGGAGGCGGGAGGGCCTTGCGGGAGCAGTACTTC	CASSHGGGRALREQYF
TRBV4-3	few	TRBJ2-3	.	TGCGCCAGCAGCCCCAGCCGACTTCGCACAGATACGCAGTATTTT	CASSPSRLRTDTQYF
TRBV27	few	TRBJ1-5	TRBD1	TGTGCCAGCGGTTCGACAGGGGGCGGGCAGCCCCAGCATTTT	CASGSTGGGQPQHF
TRBV29-1	.	TRBJ1-1	TRBD1	TGCAGCGGCCGGGACAGGGGGCGGACTGAAGCTTTCTTT	CSGRDRGRTEAFF
TRBV5-8	.	TRBJ1-2	TRBD1	TGTGCCAGCAGCTGGGCCGGACAGGGGATCAACTATGGCTACACCTTC	CASSWAGQGINYGYTF
TRBV18	.	TRBJ2-3	.	TGTGCCAGCCGAAAACCCGAGAGCACAGATACGCAGTATTTT	CASRKPESTDTQYF
TRBV18	.	TRBJ1-1	.	TGTGCCAGCTCACCTCAGGGCCATGGCAACACTGAAGCTTTCTTT	CASSPQGHGNTEAFF
TRBV18	.	TRBJ1-3	.	TGTGCCAGCTCAACCCTTACCGGTTCCTCTGGAAACACCATATATTTT	CASSTLTGSSGNTIYF